The rows below give T cell receptor beta chains drawn from one sample of a study of OX40 agonist ivuxolimab in advanced cancers. Assay: immunoSEQ multiplex PCR; the TCRdb copy retains only in-frame clones and omits some. The sample contains 25,000 to 30,000 clones, more than 70% of which appear only once. Source: CD4+ or CD8+ T cells sorted from blood, taken in a trial of the OX40 agonist ivuxolimab. The receptors were gathered from an adult with an advanced solid tumor such as melanoma, head and neck, liver or kidney cancer. Each CDR3 is given with its conserved first and last residue. Fields, in order: J gene, D gene, clone size, V gene, CDR3 protein, CDR3 DNA. A D gene is named only where the DNA matches it firmly. Not all rows give a size; the values are once, few, many and, for expanded clones, a class.

TRBJ2-5 | TRBD1 | - | TRBV6-1 | CASRDRRETQYF | TGTGCCAGCAGGGACAGGCGAGAGACCCAGTACTTC
TRBJ2-1 | - | - | TRBV4-3 | CASSQDRSRRVSYNEQFF | TGCGCCAGCAGCCAAGATCGTAGCAGGAGGGTCTCCTACAATGAGCAGTTCTTC
TRBJ1-4 | - | - | TRBV28 | CATRGPPNEKLFF | TGTGCCACCCGGGGGCCACCTAATGAAAAACTGTTTTTT
TRBJ1-5 | - | - | TRBV15 | CATSRDGSDNQPQHF | TGTGCCACCAGCAGAGATGGATCAGACAATCAGCCCCAGCATTTT
TRBJ1-3 | TRBD1 | - | TRBV4-3 | CASSQGQGSGNTIYF | TGCGCCAGCAGCCAAGGACAGGGCTCTGGAAACACCATATATTTT
TRBJ1-1 | - | - | TRBV5-1 | CASSLEEFGNTEAFF | TGCGCCAGCAGCTTGGAAGAATTCGGGAACACTGAAGCTTTCTTT
TRBJ1-1 | - | - | TRBV13 | CASSLGAAMNTEAFF | TGTGCCAGCAGCTTAGGGGCAGCCATGAACACTGAAGCTTTCTTT
TRBJ2-1 | - | - | TRBV6-5 | CASSYSNDEQFF | TGTGCCAGCAGTTACTCCAACGATGAGCAGTTCTTC
TRBJ2-7 | TRBD1 | - | TRBV7-6 | CASSLGLDRGDEQYF | TGTGCCAGCAGCTTAGGATTGGACAGGGGCGACGAGCAGTACTTC
TRBJ2-1 | - | - | TRBV2 | CASRGTGSSHNEQFF | TGTGCCAGCAGGGGGACGGGAAGCTCCCACAATGAGCAGTTCTTC
TRBJ1-5 | - | - | TRBV21-1 | CASSKERAIIAPKPQHF | TGTGCCAGCAGCAAAGAGAGGGCAATCATAGCCCCAAAGCCCCAGCATTTT
TRBJ2-7 | - | few | TRBV10-2 | CASGPGESYEQYF | TGCGCCAGCGGCCCGGGGGAGAGCTACGAGCAGTACTTC
TRBJ1-1 | - | once | TRBV6-5 | CASSSEGTEAFF | TGTGCCAGCAGTTCGGAGGGCACTGAAGCTTTCTTT
TRBJ1-1 | - | - | TRBV4-3 | CASSQDEGLVGNTEAFF | TGCGCCAGCAGCCAAGATGAAGGGTTGGTTGGGAACACTGAAGCTTTCTTT
TRBJ1-2 | - | few | TRBV28 | CASGDDRHYGYTF | TGTGCCAGCGGGGATGACAGGCACTATGGCTACACCTTC
TRBJ2-7 | - | - | TRBV11-3 | CASSLGDTNSYEQYF | TGTGCCAGCAGCTTAGGGGACACTAACTCCTACGAGCAGTACTTC
TRBJ2-7 | TRBD1 | - | TRBV7-6 | CASSSPGQGSYEQYF | TGTGCCAGCAGCTCTCCGGGACAGGGGTCCTACGAGCAGTACTTC
TRBJ1-4 | - | - | TRBV6-5 | CASSSRHITNEKLFF | TGTGCCAGCAGTTCCCGACATATTACTAATGAAAAACTGTTTTTT
TRBJ1-4 | - | - | TRBV9 | CASSGMRQAENEKLFF | TGTGCCAGCAGCGGGATGCGACAGGCGGAGAATGAAAAACTGTTTTTT
TRBJ2-7 | TRBD1 | - | TRBV7-6 | CASTPGTGTSYEQYF | TGTGCCAGCACCCCCGGGACAGGGACTTCCTACGAGCAGTACTTC
TRBJ1-2 | - | - | TRBV28 | CASNRSGRNYGYTF | TGTGCCAGCAATCGCTCGGGGCGGAACTATGGCTACACCTTC
TRBJ1-5 | - | - | TRBV19 | CASSAYVNQPQHF | TGTGCCAGTAGTGCATACGTTAATCAGCCCCAGCATTTT
TRBJ1-1 | TRBD1 | - | TRBV2 | CASSERGGADTEAFF | TGTGCCAGCAGTGAAAGAGGGGGCGCAGACACTGAAGCTTTCTTT
TRBJ1-2 | TRBD1 | - | TRBV28 | CASSPTGDYDGYTF | TGTGCCAGCAGTCCTACAGGGGATTACGATGGCTACACCTTC
TRBJ1-2 | - | - | TRBV2 | CASRIGRTANYGYTF | TGTGCCAGCAGGATAGGACGGACCGCTAACTATGGCTACACCTTC
TRBJ2-6 | - | - | TRBV10-3 | CAISDAASGANVLTF | TGTGCCATCAGCGATGCAGCTTCCGGGGCCAACGTCCTGACTTTC
TRBJ2-3 | TRBD2 | - | TRBV13 | CASSSREGRETDTQYF | TGTGCCAGCAGCTCCCGGGAGGGCCGTGAGACAGATACGCAGTATTTT
TRBJ1-5 | TRBD1 | - | TRBV30 | CAWSVTGGQPQHF | TGTGCCTGGAGTGTTACAGGGGGTCAGCCCCAGCATTTT
TRBJ2-5 | - | once | TRBV7-7 | CASSRNKMQETQYF | TGTGCCAGCAGCCGCAACAAGATGCAAGAGACCCAGTACTTC